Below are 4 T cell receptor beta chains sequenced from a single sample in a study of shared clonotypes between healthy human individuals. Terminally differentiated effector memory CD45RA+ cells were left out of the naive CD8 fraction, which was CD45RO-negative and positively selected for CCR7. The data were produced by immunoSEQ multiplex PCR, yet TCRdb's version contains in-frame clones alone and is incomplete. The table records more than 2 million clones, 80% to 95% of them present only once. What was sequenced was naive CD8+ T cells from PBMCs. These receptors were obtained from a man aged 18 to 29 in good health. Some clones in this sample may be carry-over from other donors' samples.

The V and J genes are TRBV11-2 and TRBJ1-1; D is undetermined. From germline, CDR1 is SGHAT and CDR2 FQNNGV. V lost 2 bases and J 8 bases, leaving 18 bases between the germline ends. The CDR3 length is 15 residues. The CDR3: CASSLYRREGLEAFF. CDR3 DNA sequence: TGTGCCAGCAGCTTATATCGACGGGAGGGTCTAGAAGCTTTCTTT.

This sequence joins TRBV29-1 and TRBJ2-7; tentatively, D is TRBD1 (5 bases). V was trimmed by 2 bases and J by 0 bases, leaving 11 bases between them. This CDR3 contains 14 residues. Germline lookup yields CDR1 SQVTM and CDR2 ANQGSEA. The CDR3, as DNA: TGCAGCGTTGAACGACAGACATACTCCTACGAGCAGTACTTC. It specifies CSVERQTYSYEQYF.

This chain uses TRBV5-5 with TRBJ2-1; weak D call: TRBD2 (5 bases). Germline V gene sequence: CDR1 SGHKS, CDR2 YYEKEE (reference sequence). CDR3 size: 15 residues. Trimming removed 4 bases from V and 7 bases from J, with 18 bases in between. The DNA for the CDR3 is TGTGCCAGCAGCCTGGACTGGACTGTGGGGAATGAGCAGTTCTTC. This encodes CASSLDWTVGNEQFF.

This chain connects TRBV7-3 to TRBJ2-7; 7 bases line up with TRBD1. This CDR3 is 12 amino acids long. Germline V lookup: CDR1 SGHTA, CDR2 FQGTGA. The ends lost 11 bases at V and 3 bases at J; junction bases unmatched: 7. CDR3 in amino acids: CACRDRYYEQYF. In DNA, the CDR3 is TGTGCCTGCCGGGACAGATACTACGAGCAGTACTTC.